Presented here are 7 T cell receptor beta chains from one specimen sequenced in a study of cytotoxic CD8 clonotypes in ibrutinib-treated CLL. The data were produced by immunoSEQ multiplex PCR, yet TCRdb's version contains in-frame clones alone and is incomplete. Found here are roughly 330,000 clones, approximately 67% of them singletons; the top ten hold under 8%. The source was PBMCs, collected after 36 months of ibrutinib treatment. The receptors stem from a human donor with chronic lymphocytic leukemia.

This clone was detected only a few times. The chain has TRBV15 and TRBJ2-7; D remains unclear. The germline V and J ends were trimmed by 1 base and 2 bases, with 9 bases remaining between them. The CDR3 length is 14 residues. CDR1 and CDR2 from the germline V gene are LNHNV and YYDKDF (reference sequence). The CDR3 DNA is TGTGCCACCAGCAGAGGGACGGACGCCTACGAGCAGTACTTC. It codes for CATSRGTDAYEQYF.

This clone occurred a few times. The chain employs TRBV7-3 and TRBJ2-3; possible D gene TRBD1, 5 bases. Per germline, CDR1 SGHTA and CDR2 FQGTGA. CDR3 length: 13 amino acids. V lost 2 bases and J lost 9, with 12 bases in between. The CDR3 loop is CASSLDSVETQYF. The CDR3 bases are TGTGCCAGCAGCTTAGACAGCGTTGAAACGCAGTATTTT.

The V gene is TRBV25-1, the J gene TRBJ2-7, with D possibly TRBD2 on 5 matching bases. The CDR3 spans 16 residues. From germline, CDR1 is MGHDK and CDR2 SYGVNS. V was trimmed by 1 base and J by 0 bases, leaving 13 bases between them. CDR3: CASSELGIGDSYEQYF. DNA of the CDR3: TGTGCCAGCAGTGAATTGGGTATCGGGGACTCCTACGAGCAGTACTTC.

The chain has TRBV14 and TRBJ1-6, with D possibly matching TRBD1 (5 bases). In germline, CDR1 is SGHDN, CDR2 FVKESK. Trimming cost V 5 bases and J 10 bases, with 18 bases left between them. The CDR3 sequence is 15 residues long. In DNA form, the CDR3 reads TGTGCCAGCAGCTTGAGGCGGGTCCCAGGGTCACCCCTCCACTTT. It yields the protein CASSLRRVPGSPLHF.

The chain links TRBV28 to TRBJ1-4, with unresolved D. Trimming stripped 8 bases from V and 4 bases from J, with 23 bases between. The germline CDR1 and CDR2 sequences are MDHEN and SYDVKM. The CDR3 spans 17 residues. DNA for the CDR3: TGTGCCAGCGGCCCCAAGGTCCTCGGGTGGAGTAATGAAAAACTGTTTTTT. This gives the protein CASGPKVLGWSNEKLFF.

The genes are TRBV20-1 and TRBJ1-2; D remains ambiguous. The CDR3 covers 11 residues. Trimming removed 3 bases from V and 5 bases from J, with 7 bases in between. Germline CDR1 is DFQATT and CDR2 is SNEGSKA (reference sequence). CDR3 sequence (DNA): TGCAGTGCTAGCGGGCTATATGGCTACACCTTC. Translating gives CSASGLYGYTF.

The rearrangement links TRBV2 to TRBJ1-5; D is uncertain. Deletions cut 7 bases from V and 7 bases from J, with 14 bases between. The germline V gene encodes CDR1 SNHLY and CDR2 FYNNEI. CDR3 length equals 13 residues. Written as DNA, the CDR3 is TGTGCCAGCACCTTTGGAGGGAGCCAGCCCCAGCATTTT. Protein: CASTFGGSQPQHF.